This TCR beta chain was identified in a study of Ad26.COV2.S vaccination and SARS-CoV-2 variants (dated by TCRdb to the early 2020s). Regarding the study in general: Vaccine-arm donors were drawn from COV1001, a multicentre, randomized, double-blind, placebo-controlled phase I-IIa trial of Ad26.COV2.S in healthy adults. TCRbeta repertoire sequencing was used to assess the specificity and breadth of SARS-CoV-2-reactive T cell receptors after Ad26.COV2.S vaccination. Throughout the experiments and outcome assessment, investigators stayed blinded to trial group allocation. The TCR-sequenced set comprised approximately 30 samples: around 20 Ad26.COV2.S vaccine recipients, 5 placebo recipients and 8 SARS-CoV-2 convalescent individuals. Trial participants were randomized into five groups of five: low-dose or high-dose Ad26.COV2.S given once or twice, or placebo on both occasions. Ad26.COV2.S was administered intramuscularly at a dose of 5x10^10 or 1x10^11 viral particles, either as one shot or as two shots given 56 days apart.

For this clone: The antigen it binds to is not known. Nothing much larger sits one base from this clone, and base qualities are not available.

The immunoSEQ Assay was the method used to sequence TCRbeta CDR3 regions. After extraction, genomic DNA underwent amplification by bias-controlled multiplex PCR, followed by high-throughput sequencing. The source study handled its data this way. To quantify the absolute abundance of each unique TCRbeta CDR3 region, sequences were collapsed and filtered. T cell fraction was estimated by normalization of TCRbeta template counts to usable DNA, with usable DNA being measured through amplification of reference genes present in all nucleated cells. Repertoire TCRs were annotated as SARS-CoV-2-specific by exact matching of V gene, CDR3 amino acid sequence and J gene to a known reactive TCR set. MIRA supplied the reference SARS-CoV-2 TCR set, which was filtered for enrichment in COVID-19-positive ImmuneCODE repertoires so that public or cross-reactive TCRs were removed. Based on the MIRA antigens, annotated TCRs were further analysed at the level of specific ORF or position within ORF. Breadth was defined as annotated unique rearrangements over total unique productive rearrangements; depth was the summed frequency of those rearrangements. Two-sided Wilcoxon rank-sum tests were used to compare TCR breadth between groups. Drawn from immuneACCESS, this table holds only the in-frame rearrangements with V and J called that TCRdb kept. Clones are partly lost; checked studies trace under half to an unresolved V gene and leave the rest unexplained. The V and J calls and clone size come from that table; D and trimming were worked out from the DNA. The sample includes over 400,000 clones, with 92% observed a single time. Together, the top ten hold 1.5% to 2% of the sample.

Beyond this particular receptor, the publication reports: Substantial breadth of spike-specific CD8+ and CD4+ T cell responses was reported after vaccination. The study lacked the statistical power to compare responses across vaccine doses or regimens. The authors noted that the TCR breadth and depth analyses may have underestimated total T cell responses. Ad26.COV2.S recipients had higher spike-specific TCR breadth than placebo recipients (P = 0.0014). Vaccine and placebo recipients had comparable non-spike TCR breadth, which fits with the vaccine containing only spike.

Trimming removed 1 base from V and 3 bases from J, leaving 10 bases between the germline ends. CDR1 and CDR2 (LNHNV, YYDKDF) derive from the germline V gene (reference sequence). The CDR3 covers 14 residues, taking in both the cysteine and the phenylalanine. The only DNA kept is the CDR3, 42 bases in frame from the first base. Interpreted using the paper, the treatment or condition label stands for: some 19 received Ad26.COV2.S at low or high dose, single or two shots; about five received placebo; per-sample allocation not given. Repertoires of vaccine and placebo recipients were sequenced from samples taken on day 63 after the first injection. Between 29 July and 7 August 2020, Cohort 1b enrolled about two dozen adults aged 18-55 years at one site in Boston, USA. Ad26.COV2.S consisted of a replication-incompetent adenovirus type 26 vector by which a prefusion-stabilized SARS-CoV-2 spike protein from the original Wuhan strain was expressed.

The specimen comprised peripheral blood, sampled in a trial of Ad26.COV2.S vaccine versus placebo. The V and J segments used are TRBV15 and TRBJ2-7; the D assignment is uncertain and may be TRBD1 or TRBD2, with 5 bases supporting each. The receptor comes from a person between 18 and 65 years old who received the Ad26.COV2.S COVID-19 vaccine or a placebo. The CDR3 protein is CATSRGPGGYEQYF. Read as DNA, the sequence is TGTGCCACCAGCAGAGGACCTGGGGGCTACGAGCAGTACTTC.